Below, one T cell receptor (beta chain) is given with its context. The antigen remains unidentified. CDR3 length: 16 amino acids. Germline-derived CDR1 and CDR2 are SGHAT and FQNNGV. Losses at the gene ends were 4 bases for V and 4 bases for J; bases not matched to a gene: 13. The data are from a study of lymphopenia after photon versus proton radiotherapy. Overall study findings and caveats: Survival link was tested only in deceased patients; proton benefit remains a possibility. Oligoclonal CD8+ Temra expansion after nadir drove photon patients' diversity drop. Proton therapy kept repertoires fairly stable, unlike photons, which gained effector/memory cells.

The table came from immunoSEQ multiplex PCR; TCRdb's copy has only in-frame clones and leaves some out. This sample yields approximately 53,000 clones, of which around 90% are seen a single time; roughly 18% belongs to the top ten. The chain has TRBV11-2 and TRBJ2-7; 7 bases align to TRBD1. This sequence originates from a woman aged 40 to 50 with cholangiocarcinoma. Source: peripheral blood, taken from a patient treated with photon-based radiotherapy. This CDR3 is CASSSAMTGSAYEQYF. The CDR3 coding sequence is TGTGCCAGCAGCTCAGCGATGACAGGGTCTGCATACGAGCAGTACTTC.